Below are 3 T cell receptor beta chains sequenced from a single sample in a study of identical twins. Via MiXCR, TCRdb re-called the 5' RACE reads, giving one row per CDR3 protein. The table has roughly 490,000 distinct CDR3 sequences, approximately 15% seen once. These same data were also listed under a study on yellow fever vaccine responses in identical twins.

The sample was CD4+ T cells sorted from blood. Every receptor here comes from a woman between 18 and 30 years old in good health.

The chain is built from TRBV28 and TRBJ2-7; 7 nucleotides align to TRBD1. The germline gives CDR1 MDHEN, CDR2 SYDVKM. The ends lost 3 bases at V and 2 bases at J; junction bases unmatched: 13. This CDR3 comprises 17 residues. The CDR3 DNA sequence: TGTGCCAGCAGTTTCCAGGGAGTGGGACAGCGTACCTACGAGCAGTACTTC. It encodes CASSFQGVGQRTYEQYF. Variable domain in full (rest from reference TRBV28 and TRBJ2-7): DVKVTQSSRYLVKRTGEKVFLECVQDMDHENMFWYRQDPGLGLRLIYFSYDVKMKEKGDIPEGYSVSREKKERFSLILESASTNQTSMYLCASSFQGVGQRTYEQYFGPGTRLTVT.

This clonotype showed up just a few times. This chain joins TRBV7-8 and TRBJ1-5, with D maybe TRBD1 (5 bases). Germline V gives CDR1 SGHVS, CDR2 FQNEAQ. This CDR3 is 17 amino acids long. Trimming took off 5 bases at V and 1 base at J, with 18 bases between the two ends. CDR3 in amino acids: CASSQGVGAVSNQPQHF. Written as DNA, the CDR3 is TGTGCCAGCAGCCAGGGCGTCGGGGCCGTCAGCAATCAGCCCCAGCATTTT.

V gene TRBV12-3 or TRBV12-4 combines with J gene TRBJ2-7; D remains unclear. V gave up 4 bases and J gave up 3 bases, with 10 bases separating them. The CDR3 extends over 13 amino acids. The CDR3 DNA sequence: TGTGCCAGCAGTTCGAACTTTAACTACGAGCAGTACTTC. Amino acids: CASSSNFNYEQYF.